This TCR beta chain was sequenced for a study of blood T cells in healthy people across ages. Study information: Template switching caught about one barcoded beta molecule for each two T cells.

RNA extraction gave at least 5.5 micrograms of total RNA per sample. V shed 6 bases and J shed 2 bases, with 19 bases lying between them. CDR1 and CDR2 (germline): MGHDK, SYGVNS. The CDR3 is 16 residues long. To note about this clonotype: No antigen is known for it.

General study findings and limits: Age advanced and TCR beta diversity per million T cells fell, roughly linearly. The study lacked donor CMV status, which possibly confounded expanded clonotype changes.

It was with a sample-barcoded 5' primer and a J-beta primer mix that a second PCR of about 7 to 12 cycles was run. MiXCR, run by TCRdb on the 5' RACE reads, gives a single entry per CDR3 protein. The sample includes 720,000 or so distinct CDR3 sequences, about 43% of them seen just once. Material for sequencing was blood. The sequence was collected from a man older than 75 in good health. The chain is built from TRBV25-1 and TRBJ2-5; D unclear. This CDR3 is CASSRVHGSLQETQYF. In DNA, the CDR3 is TGTGCCAGCAGCCGGGTTCACGGTAGCCTTCAAGAGACCCAGTACTTC.